Presented here are 32 T cell receptor beta chains from one specimen sequenced in a study of T cell repertoires in cytomegalovirus infection. TCRdb called the reads again in MiXCR, with one record for every CDR3 protein. The sample records around 630,000 distinct CDR3 sequences, more than 20% being singletons. Specimen: CD8+ T cells from PBMCs. The receptors were gathered from a human donor in good health (CMV status not recorded). Some clones in this sample may be carry-over from other donors' samples.

This clonotype was seen repeatedly, ten times or more. The chain joins TRBV7-2 to TRBJ1-6; no definite D call. The germline CDR1 and CDR2 sequences are SGHTA and FQGNSA. The CDR3 is 14 residues long. With 1 base removed from V and 6 bases from J, the gap between germline ends came to 7 bases. CDR3 sequence reads: CASSLGYTNSPLHF. Here the CDR3 DNA reads TGTGCCAGCAGCTTAGGATATACTAATTCACCCCTCCACTTT.

Notes on this clonotype: A much larger clone lies one base from this, so it may be a read error. No conserved phenylalanine or tryptophan ends this CDR3, so it is likely a read error. The chain is built from TRBV7-6 and TRBJ2-2; unclear D gene. The CDR3 extends over 15 amino acids. Germline V gene lookup returns CDR1 SGHVS and CDR2 FNYEAQ. Trimming cost V 0 bases and J 1 base, with 6 bases left between them. CDR3 sequence (DNA): TGTGCCAGCAGCTTAGCATCGATGAACACCGGGGAGCTGTTTTCT. Translation gives CASSLASMNTGELFS.

This clonotype was seen a few times. The rearrangement links TRBV29-1 to TRBJ1-1; a weak D match, TRBD1 (5 bases). Germline V gene data show CDR1 as SQVTM and CDR2 as ANQGSEA. Between the trimmed V and J ends, which lost 3 bases and 4 bases, there was a span of 12 bases. This CDR3 has 13 amino acids. The CDR3 spells CSVELGVITEAFF. The CDR3 DNA sequence: TGCAGCGTTGAGCTGGGGGTAATCACTGAAGCTTTCTTT.

The V gene is TRBV7-9, the J gene TRBJ2-7, with TRBD1 matching over 7 bases. The J segment lost 1 base and the V segment lost 5 bases, leaving 11 bases of the junction unmatched. The CDR3 extends over 16 amino acids. Germline CDR1 SEHNR, CDR2 FQNEAQ (reference sequence). The CDR3 is CASSASDGQVSYEQYF. CDR3 DNA: TGTGCCAGCAGCGCAAGCGACGGACAGGTTTCCTACGAGCAGTACTTC.

This clonotype showed up just a few times. The chain couples TRBV28 to TRBJ2-3, with D maybe TRBD2 (7 bases). The CDR3 extends over 19 amino acids. V gave up 3 bases and J gave up 4 bases, with 26 bases separating them. Germline V CDR1 and CDR2: MDHEN, SYDVKM. This CDR3 is CASSFGGPSGGRPPDTQYF. The CDR3 nucleotides read TGTGCCAGCAGTTTCGGGGGGCCTTCAGGAGGTAGACCCCCAGATACGCAGTATTTT.

This clonotype was recorded at least ten times. The V call is TRBV7-2, the J call TRBJ1-3, with D perhaps TRBD1 (6 bases). Trimming pared 4 bases from V and 0 bases from J, leaving 10 bases between. The CDR3 runs to 15 residues. CDR1 and CDR2 from the germline V gene are SGHTA and FQGNSA. The CDR3 DNA follows: TGTGCCAGCAGCTCCGGGGGCAGCTCTGGAAACACCATATATTTT. It is translated as CASSSGGSSGNTIYF.

With regard to this clonotype: A read error may account for a junction end that differs from germline. CDR3 DNA sequence: TGTGCCAGCAGCTTACGAGGCTCGAACACCGGGGAGCGGTTTTTT. Its protein product is CASSLRGSNTGERFF. J is TRBJ2-2 and V is TRBV11-3; a possible D gene is TRBD2 (5 bases). This CDR3 comprises 15 residues. Germline loops: CDR1 SGHNT, CDR2 YENEEA.

The J gene is TRBJ2-5, the V gene TRBV28; no firm D call. CDR1 is MDHEN and CDR2 is SYDVKM in the germline V gene. Between the trimmed V and J ends, which lost 3 bases and 3 bases, there was a span of 11 bases. The CDR3 is 14 amino acids. The CDR3 region is CASSLREFEETQYF. The CDR3 region has the DNA TGTGCCAGCAGTTTGCGTGAGTTCGAAGAGACCCAGTACTTC.

CDR3 sequence: CSARVPDRGHETQYF. The CDR3, as DNA: TGCAGTGCTAGAGTCCCCGACAGGGGGCACGAGACCCAGTACTTC. The chain employs TRBV20-1 and TRBJ2-5; 10 bases are shared with TRBD1. The CDR3 runs to 15 residues. The ends lost 1 base at V and 5 bases at J; junction bases unmatched: 7. Germline CDR1 DFQATT, CDR2 SNEGSKA (reference sequence).

The chain couples TRBV19 to TRBJ2-1, with D possibly being TRBD2 (7 bases). Germline V gives CDR1 LNHDA, CDR2 SQIVND (reference sequence). V gave up 5 bases and J gave up 2 bases, with 19 bases separating them. CDR3 length equals 17 residues. The CDR3 bases are TGTGCCAGTAGTGTCGGGGGCGGGGGTTGGCCCTACAATGAGCAGTTCTTC. It translates to CASSVGGGGWPYNEQFF. Drawing the rest from reference TRBV19 and TRBJ2-1, the complete variable domain is DGGITQSPKYLFRKEGQNVTLSCEQNLNHDAMYWYRQDPGQGLRLIYYSQIVNDFQKGDIAEGYSVSREKKESFPLTVTSAQKNPTAFYLCASSVGGGGWPYNEQFFGPGTRLTVL.

The chain carries TRBV6-2 or TRBV6-3 and TRBJ1-2; D might be TRBD1 (5 bases). Germline CDR1 MNHEY, CDR2 SVGEGT. The CDR3 runs 14 residues. V shed 0 bases and J shed 4 bases, with 9 bases lying between them. CDR3 DNA sequence: TGTGCCAGCAGTTACTCGGGGCAGTTCTATGGCTACACCTTC. The encoded protein is CASSYSGQFYGYTF.

This clonotype has just a few counts. This chain uses TRBV20-1 with TRBJ1-1; 7 nucleotides agree with TRBD1. Germline V gives CDR1 DFQATT, CDR2 SNEGSKA (reference sequence). The CDR3 covers 12 residues. The V gene end was trimmed by 1 base and the J gene end by 6 bases; junction bases not matched to a gene: 2. The chain's CDR3 is CSARVGGSEAFF. CDR3 nucleotides: TGCAGTGCTAGAGTAGGGGGCTCTGAAGCTTTCTTT.

Remarks on this clonotype: This may arise from a read error, as a much more abundant clone is one base away. The rearrangement joins TRBV7-6 to TRBJ2-1; 10 nucleotides match TRBD2. In germline, CDR1 is SGHVS, CDR2 FNYEAQ. The CDR3 runs to 15 residues. V trimming: 6 bases; J trimming: 11 bases; junction bases outside the gene matches: 13. The CDR3 sequence: CASSYFSGGAGKQFF. The CDR3 DNA reads as TGTGCCAGCAGTTACTTCAGCGGGGGGGCAGGTAAGCAGTTCTTC.

This clonotype was counted at least ten times. This sequence joins TRBV7-2 and TRBJ2-3, with 8 bases matching TRBD2. From germline, CDR1 is SGHTA and CDR2 FQGNSA. The V and J ends lost 2 bases and 3 bases, in that order; junction bases with no gene match: 10. This CDR3 has 17 residues. CDR3 sequence reads: CASSLNGGGLFTDTQYF. The CDR3 DNA sequence: TGTGCCAGCAGCTTAAACGGCGGGGGGCTCTTTACAGATACGCAGTATTTT. Together with reference TRBV7-2 and TRBJ2-3, the CDR3 gives the full variable domain: GAGVSQSPSNKVTEKGKDVELRCDPISGHTALYWYRQSLGQGLEFLIYFQGNSAPDKSGLPSDRFSAERTGGSVSTLTIQRTQQEDSAVYLCASSLNGGGLFTDTQYFGPGTRLTVL.

This clonotype was seen only a few times. The V call is TRBV7-6, the J call TRBJ1-1, with 7 bases matching TRBD1. Trimming removed 5 bases from V and 4 bases from J; junction bases left unmatched: 10. CDR3 size: 15 residues. Per germline, CDR1 SGHVS and CDR2 FNYEAQ. CDR3 sequence reads: CASSDNQGGTTEAFF. The CDR3 nucleotides read TGTGCCAGCAGCGACAACCAGGGGGGGACCACTGAAGCTTTCTTT.

Ten or more counts support this clonotype. This chain links TRBV6-1 with TRBJ2-3, with D perhaps matching TRBD1 or TRBD2 (5 bases each). The V and J ends lost 2 bases and 4 bases respectively, with 16 bases between them. The CDR3 loop spans 16 amino acids. Per the germline V gene, CDR1 is MNHNS and CDR2 is SASEGT. CDR3 bases: TGTGCCAGCAGTGAACCGGGACGGCCTCGGGCAGATACGCAGTATTTT. Protein: CASSEPGRPRADTQYF.

The rearrangement joins TRBV15 to TRBJ1-1; the D gene is possibly TRBD1 (5 bases). There are 14 residues in the CDR3. Germline lookup yields CDR1 LNHNV and CDR2 YYDKDF (reference sequence). V was clipped by 3 bases and J by 7 bases, with 15 bases between them. CDR3 amino acids: CATSRFVLGLEAFF. In nucleotides, the CDR3 is TGTGCCACCAGCAGGTTCGTATTGGGGCTTGAAGCTTTCTTT.

Of note for this clonotype: Given a much more abundant clone one base away, this may be a read error. V gene TRBV4-1 combines with J gene TRBJ2-1; no clear D gene. Between the trimmed V and J ends, which lost 1 base and 4 bases, there was a span of 14 bases. CDR1 is MGHRA and CDR2 is YSYEKL in the germline V gene. CDR3 length: 16 amino acids. CDR3 sequence reads: CASSQASLAKYNEQFF. The CDR3 DNA reads as TGCGCCAGCAGCCAAGCTTCTTTGGCAAAATACAATGAGCAGTTCTTC.

A few counts support this clonotype. V and J are TRBV2 and TRBJ2-1, with D hard to call. V was pared by 3 bases and J by 5 bases, with 5 bases between. The germline V gene has CDR1 SNHLY and CDR2 FYNNEI. The CDR3 has 12 amino acids. CDR3 DNA sequence: TGTGCCAGCAGTGACAGAAACAATGAGCAGTTCTTC. This gives the protein CASSDRNNEQFF.

Remarks on this clonotype: The junction does not match germline at one end; this may be a read error. The chain links TRBV7-6 to TRBJ2-2, with 8 bases that match TRBD1. In germline, CDR1 is SGHVS, CDR2 FNYEAQ. This CDR3 region has 16 residues. As DNA, the CDR3 is TGTGCCAGCAGGCTCCCTCAGGGGGCGAAGACCGGGGAGCTGTTTTTT. The encoded protein is CASRLPQGAKTGELFF. The variable domain in full, with the rest retrieved from reference TRBV7-6 and TRBJ2-2, is GAGVSQSPRYKVTKRGQDVALRCDPISGHVSLYWYRQALGQGPEFLTYFNYEAQQDKSGLPNDRFSAERPEGSISTLTIQRTEQRDSAMYRCASRLPQGAKTGELFFGEGSRLTVL.

In this sample, this clonotype turned up a few times. This chain uses TRBV29-1 with TRBJ1-2; 9 bases map to TRBD1. Germline trimming cut 4 bases from V and 8 bases from J; bases unmatched to any gene: 5. CDR3 length: 12 amino acids. Germline-derived CDR1 and CDR2 are SQVTM and ANQGSEA. The CDR3 sequence: CSVGRDRAGYTF. As DNA, the CDR3 is TGCAGCGTTGGACGGGACAGGGCCGGCTACACCTTC.

This clonotype was seen just once. Relative to the germline gene, one junction end is altered; a read error may explain this. J is TRBJ2-3 and V is TRBV19, with a possible D match to TRBD2 (5 bases). Germline V gene sequence: CDR1 LNHDA, CDR2 SQIVND (reference sequence). CDR3 length: 11 amino acids. CDR3: CTSMEADTQYF. The CDR3 bases are TGTACCAGTATGGAGGCAGATACGCAGTATTTT.

The genes are TRBV6-2 or TRBV6-3 and TRBJ2-7; TRBD1 might be the D (6 bases). CDR3 size: 15 residues. V lost 2 bases and J lost 6, with 17 bases in between. Germline CDR1 MNHEY, CDR2 SVGEGT. Here the CDR3 DNA reads TGTGCCAGCAGTTACGGGGGCGGCGCGTACGGCGAGCAGTACGTC. Translated: CASSYGGGAYGEQYV.

This clonotype was seen at least ten times. The V call is TRBV7-8, the J call TRBJ2-3; the match to TRBD1 covers 8 bases. Germline CDR1 is SGHVS and CDR2 is FQNEAQ. The CDR3 extends over 17 amino acids. J was trimmed by 0 bases and V by 3 bases; bases with no gene match: 8. For the CDR3, the DNA is TGTGCCAGCAGCTTTTACAGGGGGATATCTAGCACAGATACGCAGTATTTT. Encoded protein: CASSFYRGISSTDTQYF. The whole variable domain, filled in from reference TRBV7-8 and TRBJ2-3, reads GAGVSQSPRYKVAKRGQDVALRCDPISGHVSLFWYQQALGQGPEFLTYFQNEAQLDKSGLPSDRFFAERPEGSVSTLKIQRTQQEDSAVYLCASSFYRGISSTDTQYFGPGTRLTVL.

The CDR3 here is CASSQDANEETQYF. The CDR3 DNA reads TGCGCCAGCAGCCAAGATGCGAACGAAGAGACCCAGTACTTC. The chain couples TRBV4-1 to TRBJ2-5, with D unclear. Trimming pared 0 bases from V and 3 bases from J, leaving 8 bases between. This CDR3 comprises 14 residues. Germline CDR1 MGHRA, CDR2 YSYEKL.

The table lists this clonotype with many counts. The rearrangement joins TRBV7-9 to TRBJ2-1; TRBD1 agrees at 10 bases. The CDR3 runs 16 residues. With V trimmed by 2 bases and J by 8 bases, 9 bases remained unmatched. Germline lookup yields CDR1 SEHNR and CDR2 FQNEAQ (reference sequence). CDR3 loop: CASSLPLGQGTDEQFF. In nucleotides, the CDR3 is TGTGCCAGCAGCTTACCTCTGGGACAGGGGACGGATGAGCAGTTCTTC.

The chain joins TRBV23-1 to TRBJ2-1; 7 positions match TRBD2. TRBV23-1 is reported as an ORF; its role is uncertain. Germline trimming cut 7 bases from V and 0 bases from J; bases unmatched to any gene: 15. This CDR3 comprises 18 residues. CDR3 loop: CASIGGMGRTSSYNEQFF. The DNA of the CDR3 is TGCGCCAGCATCGGGGGAATGGGGAGGACTAGCTCCTACAATGAGCAGTTCTTC.

As for this clonotype: The germline gene is not matched at one end of the junction; a read error may be the cause. The gene calls are TRBV3-1 and TRBJ2-5; D unresolved. Germline V lookup: CDR1 LGHDT, CDR2 YNNKEL (reference sequence). CDR3 size: 13 residues. For the CDR3, the DNA is TGTGCCAGCAACCAAGCAGGTGGCGAGACCCAGTACTTC. This encodes CASNQAGGETQYF.

This clonotype was counted only a few times. This sequence joins TRBV7-9 and TRBJ1-2; no clear D gene. Germline V gene lookup returns CDR1 SEHNR and CDR2 FQNEAQ (reference sequence). V was trimmed by 5 bases and J by 4 bases, leaving 17 bases between them. The CDR3 length is 15 residues. In nucleotides, the CDR3 is TGTGCCAGCAGCCATTCGGAACAAGGGTTCTATGGCTACACCTTC. Protein: CASSHSEQGFYGYTF.

This clonotype has more than one count but fewer than ten. This chain uses TRBV10-3 with TRBJ1-5; tentatively, D is TRBD1 (5 bases). The germline V gene encodes CDR1 ENHRY and CDR2 SYGVKD. The CDR3 consists of 18 residues. The germline V and J ends were trimmed by 0 bases and 0 bases, with 15 bases remaining between them. CDR3: CAISESGQFVYSNQPQHF. The CDR3 region has the DNA TGTGCCATCAGTGAGTCGGGGCAGTTTGTATATAGCAATCAGCCCCAGCATTTT.

In its sample, this clonotype was seen a few times. This chain connects TRBV7-9 to TRBJ1-1, with D maybe TRBD1 (6 bases). V lost 6 bases, J lost 4 bases, and 15 bases lay in between. Germline CDR1 SEHNR, CDR2 FQNEAQ (reference sequence). The CDR3 loop spans 14 amino acids. CDR3 loop: CASRAGGAGTEAFF. In nucleotides, the CDR3 is TGTGCCAGCAGGGCCGGGGGGGCAGGCACTGAAGCTTTCTTT.

The chain recombines TRBV29-1 with TRBJ2-7; 8 bases fit TRBD1. With 5 bases clipped from V and 1 base from J, the junction kept 4 bases outside the gene matches. This CDR3 is built from 13 residues. The germline CDR1 and CDR2 sequences are SQVTM and ANQGSEA. The CDR3 region has the DNA TGCAGCGTTTCAGGGGGCACTTCCTACGAGCAGTACGTC. Amino acids: CSVSGGTSYEQYV.